This TCR beta chain derives from a study of blood T cells in healthy people across ages. This clonotype has more than one count but fewer than ten. Using a J-beta primer mix together with a sample-barcoded 5' primer, a second PCR was run for roughly 6 to 12 cycles. TCRdb re-called the 5' RACE reads through MiXCR, storing one row per CDR3 protein. The table includes some 1,000,000 distinct CDR3 sequences, under 30% detected once. V lost 6 bases and J lost 0; bases outside the gene matches: 10. This CDR3 is built from 15 residues. CDR1 and CDR2 (germline): DFQATT, SNEGSKA (reference sequence). This sample also appeared in a second study, on T cells of mothers and their children. That investigation notes: Mothers yielded over 8.5 million CDR3 reads, children about 2.8 million each.

The V and J genes are TRBV20-1 and TRBJ1-2; 7 bases agree with TRBD1. Sample: blood. The receptor was derived from a girl aged 2-10 years in good health. DNA of the CDR3: TGCAGTGCCAGACCTTACGGGACAGCTAACTATGGCTACACCTTC. The encoded protein is CSARPYGTANYGYTF.